This entry is about one TCR beta chain. Separate from the roughly 670-subject first cohort, the roughly 120-subject validation cohort was the one that the donors belonged to. The CDR3 contains 15 residues. V shed 3 bases and J shed 5 bases, with 13 bases lying between them. From germline, CDR1 is SNHLY and CDR2 FYNNEI. Profiling relied on immunoSEQ multiplex PCR, and the TCRdb table lists in-frame clones only, not all of them. Counted here are 150,000 or so clones, around 93% occurring once; the ten biggest clones make up less than 2%. These data belong to a study of cytomegalovirus exposure and HLA in healthy donors.

The source is a man in his late teens or twenties in good health and CMV-seropositive. The sequencing sample was made of PBMCs. The chain couples TRBV2 to TRBJ1-4, with unresolved D. The CDR3 protein is CASSENGGGNEKLFF. The CDR3 DNA sequence: TGTGCCAGCAGTGAGAATGGTGGAGGCAATGAAAAACTGTTTTTT.